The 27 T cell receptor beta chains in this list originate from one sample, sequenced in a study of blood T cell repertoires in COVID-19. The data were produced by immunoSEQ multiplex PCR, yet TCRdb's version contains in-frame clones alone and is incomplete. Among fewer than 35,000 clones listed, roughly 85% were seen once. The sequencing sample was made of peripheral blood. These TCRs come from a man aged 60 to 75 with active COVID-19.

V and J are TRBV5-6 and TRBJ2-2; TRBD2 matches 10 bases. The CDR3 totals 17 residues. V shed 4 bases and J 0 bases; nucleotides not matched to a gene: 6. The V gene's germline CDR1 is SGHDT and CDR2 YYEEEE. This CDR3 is CASSLGLAVPNTGELFF. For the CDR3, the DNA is TGTGCCAGCAGCCTAGGACTAGCGGTACCGAACACCGGGGAGCTGTTTTTT.

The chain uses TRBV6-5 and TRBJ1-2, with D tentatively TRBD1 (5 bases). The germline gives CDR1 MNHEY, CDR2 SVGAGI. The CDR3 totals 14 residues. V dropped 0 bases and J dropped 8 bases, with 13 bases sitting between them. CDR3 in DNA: TGTGCCAGCAGTTACTCGGGGCTTTTTGGAGGCTACACCTTC. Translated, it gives CASSYSGLFGGYTF.

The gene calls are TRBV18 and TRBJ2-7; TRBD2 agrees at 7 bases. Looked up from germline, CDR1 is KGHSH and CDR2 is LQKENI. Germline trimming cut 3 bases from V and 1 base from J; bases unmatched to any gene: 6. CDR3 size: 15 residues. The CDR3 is CASSPSTSDSYEQYV. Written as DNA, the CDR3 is TGTGCCAGCTCACCCTCAACTAGCGATTCCTACGAGCAGTACGTC.

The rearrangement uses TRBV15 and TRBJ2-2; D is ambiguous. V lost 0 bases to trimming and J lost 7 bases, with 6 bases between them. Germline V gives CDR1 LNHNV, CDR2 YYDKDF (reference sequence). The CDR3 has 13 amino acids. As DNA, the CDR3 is TGTGCCACCAGCAGAGATCGGGTCGGGGAGCTGTTTTTT. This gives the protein CATSRDRVGELFF.

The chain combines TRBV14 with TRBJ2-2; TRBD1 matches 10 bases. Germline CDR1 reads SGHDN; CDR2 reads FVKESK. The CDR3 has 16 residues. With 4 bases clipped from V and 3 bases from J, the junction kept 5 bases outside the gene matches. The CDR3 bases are TGTGCCAGCAGCCGACAGGGGGCGATTGACACCGGGGAGCTGTTTTTT. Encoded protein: CASSRQGAIDTGELFF. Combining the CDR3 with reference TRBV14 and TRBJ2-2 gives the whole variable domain EAGVTQFPSHSVIEKGQTVTLRCDPISGHDNLYWYRRVMGKEIKFLLHFVKESKQDESGMPNNRFLAERTGGTYSTLKVQPAELEDSGVYFCASSRQGAIDTGELFFGEGSRLTVL.

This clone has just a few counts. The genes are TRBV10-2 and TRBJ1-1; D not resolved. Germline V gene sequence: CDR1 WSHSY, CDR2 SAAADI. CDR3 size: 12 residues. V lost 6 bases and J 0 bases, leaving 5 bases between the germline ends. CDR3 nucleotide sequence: TGCGCCAGCAGAAGCCTGAACACTGAAGCTTTCTTT. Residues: CASRSLNTEAFF.

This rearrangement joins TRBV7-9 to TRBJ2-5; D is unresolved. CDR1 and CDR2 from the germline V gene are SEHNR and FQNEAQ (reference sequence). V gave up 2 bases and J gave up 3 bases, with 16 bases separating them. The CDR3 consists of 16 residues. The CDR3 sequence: CASSLLGQLLEETQYF. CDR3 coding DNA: TGTGCCAGCAGCTTACTTGGGCAGTTGCTGGAAGAGACCCAGTACTTC.

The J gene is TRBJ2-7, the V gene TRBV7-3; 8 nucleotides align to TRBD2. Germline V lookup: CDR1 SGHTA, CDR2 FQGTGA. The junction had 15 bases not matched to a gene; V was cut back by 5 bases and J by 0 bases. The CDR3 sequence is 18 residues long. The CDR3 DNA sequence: TGTGCCAGCAGCCTACAGGCGGTTAGCGGGGTTTCCTCCTACGAGCAGTACTTC. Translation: CASSLQAVSGVSSYEQYF.

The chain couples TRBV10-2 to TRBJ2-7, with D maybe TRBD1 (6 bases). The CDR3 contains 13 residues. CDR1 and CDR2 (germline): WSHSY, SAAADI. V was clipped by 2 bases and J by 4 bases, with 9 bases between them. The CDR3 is CASSEGTPYEQYF. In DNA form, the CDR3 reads TGCGCCAGCAGTGAGGGGACACCTTACGAGCAGTACTTC.

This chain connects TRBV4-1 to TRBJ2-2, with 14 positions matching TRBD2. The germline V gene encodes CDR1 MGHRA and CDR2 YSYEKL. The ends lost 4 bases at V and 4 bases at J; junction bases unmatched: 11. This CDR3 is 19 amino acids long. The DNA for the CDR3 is TGCGCCAGCAGCCGAGGGACTAGCGGGAGTCCTCGTTTCACCGGGGAGCTGTTTTTT. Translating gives CASSRGTSGSPRFTGELFF.

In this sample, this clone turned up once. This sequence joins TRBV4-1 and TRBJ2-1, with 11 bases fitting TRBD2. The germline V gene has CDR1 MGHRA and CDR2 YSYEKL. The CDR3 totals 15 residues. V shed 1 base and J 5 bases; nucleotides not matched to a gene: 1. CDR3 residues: CASSQGLAGNNEQFF. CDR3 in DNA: TGCGCCAGCAGCCAAGGACTAGCGGGGAACAATGAGCAGTTCTTC.

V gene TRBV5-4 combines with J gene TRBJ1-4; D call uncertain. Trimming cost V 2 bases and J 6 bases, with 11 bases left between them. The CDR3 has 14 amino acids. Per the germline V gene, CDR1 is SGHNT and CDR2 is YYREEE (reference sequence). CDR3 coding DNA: TGTGCCAGCAGCTTAAATGGGCCTTATGAAAAACTGTTTTTT. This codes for CASSLNGPYEKLFF.

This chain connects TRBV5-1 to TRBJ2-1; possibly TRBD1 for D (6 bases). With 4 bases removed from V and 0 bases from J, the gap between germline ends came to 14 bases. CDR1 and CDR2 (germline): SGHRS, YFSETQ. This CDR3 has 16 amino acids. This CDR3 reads CASSPMADSSYNEQFF. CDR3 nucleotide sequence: TGCGCCAGCAGCCCCATGGCGGACAGCTCCTACAATGAGCAGTTCTTC.

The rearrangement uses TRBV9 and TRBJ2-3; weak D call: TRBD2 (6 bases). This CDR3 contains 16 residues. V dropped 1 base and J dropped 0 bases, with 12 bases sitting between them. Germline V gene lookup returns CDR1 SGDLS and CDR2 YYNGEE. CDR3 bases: TGTGCCAGCAGCGTATCCACCGGGACTAGCACAGATACGCAGTATTTT. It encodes CASSVSTGTSTDTQYF.

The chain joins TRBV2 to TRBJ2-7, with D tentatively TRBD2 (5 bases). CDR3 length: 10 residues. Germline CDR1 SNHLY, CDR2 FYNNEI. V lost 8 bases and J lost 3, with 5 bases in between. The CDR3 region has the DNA TGTGCCAGCGGAGGCTACGAGCAGTACTTC. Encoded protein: CASGGYEQYF.

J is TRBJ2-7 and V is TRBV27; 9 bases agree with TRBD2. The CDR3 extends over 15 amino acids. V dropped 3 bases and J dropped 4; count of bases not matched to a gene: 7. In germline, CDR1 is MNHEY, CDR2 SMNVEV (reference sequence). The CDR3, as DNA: TGTGCCAGCAGTTTTAAGCGGGAGGCCCTTTACGAGCAGTACTTC. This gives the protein CASSFKREALYEQYF.

The DNA for the CDR3 is TGTGCCAGCAGTTACTCGAGCGGGGTCGAGCAGTACTTC. It specifies CASSYSSGVEQYF. The V call is TRBV6-6, the J call TRBJ2-7; 7 bases map to TRBD2. The CDR3 spans 13 residues. J lost 6 bases, V lost 0 bases, and 2 bases had no gene match. Germline V gene lookup returns CDR1 MNHNY and CDR2 SVGAGI (reference sequence).

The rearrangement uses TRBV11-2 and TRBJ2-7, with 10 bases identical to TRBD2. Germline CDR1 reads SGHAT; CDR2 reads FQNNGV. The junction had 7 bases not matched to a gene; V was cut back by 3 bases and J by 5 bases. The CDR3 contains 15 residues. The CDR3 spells CASSFRGSGRHEQYF. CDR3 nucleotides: TGTGCCAGCAGCTTCAGGGGTAGCGGGAGGCACGAGCAGTACTTC.

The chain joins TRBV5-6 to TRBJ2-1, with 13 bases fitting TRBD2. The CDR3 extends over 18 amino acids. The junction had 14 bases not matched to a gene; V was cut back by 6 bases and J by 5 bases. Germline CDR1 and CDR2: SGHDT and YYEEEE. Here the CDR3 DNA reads TGTGCCAGCACCTTACGACCCGGGACTAGCGGGACGCACAATGAGCAGTTCTTC. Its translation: CASTLRPGTSGTHNEQFF.

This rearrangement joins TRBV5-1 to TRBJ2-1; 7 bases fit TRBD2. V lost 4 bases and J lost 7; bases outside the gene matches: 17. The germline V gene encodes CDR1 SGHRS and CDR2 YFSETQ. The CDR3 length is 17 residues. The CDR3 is CASSLAASSGVWNEQFF. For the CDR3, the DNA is TGCGCCAGCAGCCTGGCGGCGTCTAGCGGTGTTTGGAATGAGCAGTTCTTC.

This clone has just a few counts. CDR3 nucleotides: TGTGCCAGCAGGCCCTACAGGGATGGAAACACCATATATTTT. Residues: CASRPYRDGNTIYF. The chain uses TRBV11-2 and TRBJ1-3, with a tentative D call TRBD1 (6 bases). The CDR3 is 14 amino acids. V dropped 6 bases and J dropped 3 bases, with 12 bases sitting between them. Germline V gene data show CDR1 as SGHAT and CDR2 as FQNNGV. The full variable domain, in which reference TRBV11-2 and TRBJ1-3 provide the parts outside the CDR3, is EAGVAQSPRYKIIEKRQSVAFWCNPISGHATLYWYQQILGQGPKLLIQFQNNGVVDDSQLPKDRFSAERLKGVDSTLKIQPAKLEDSAVYLCASRPYRDGNTIYFGEGSWLTVV.

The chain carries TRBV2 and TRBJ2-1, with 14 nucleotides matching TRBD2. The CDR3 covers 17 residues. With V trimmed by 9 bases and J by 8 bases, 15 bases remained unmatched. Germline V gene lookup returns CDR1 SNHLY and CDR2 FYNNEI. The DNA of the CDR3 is TGTGCCAGTTCACACTCCGGGACTAGCGGGAGAGAGGATGAGCAGTTCTTC. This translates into CASSHSGTSGREDEQFF.

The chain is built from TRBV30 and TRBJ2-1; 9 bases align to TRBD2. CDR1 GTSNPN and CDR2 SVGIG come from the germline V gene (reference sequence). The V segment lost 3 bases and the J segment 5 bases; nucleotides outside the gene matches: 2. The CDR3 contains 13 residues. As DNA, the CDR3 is TGTGCCTGGAGGGCGGGAGGGGACAATGAGCAGTTCTTC. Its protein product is CAWRAGGDNEQFF.

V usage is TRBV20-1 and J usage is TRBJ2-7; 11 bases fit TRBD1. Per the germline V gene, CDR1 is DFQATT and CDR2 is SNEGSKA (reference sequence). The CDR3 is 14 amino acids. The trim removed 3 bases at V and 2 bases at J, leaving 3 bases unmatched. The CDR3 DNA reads TGCAGTGCTAGTCGGGGACAGGGGGCCTACGAGCAGTACTTC. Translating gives CSASRGQGAYEQYF.

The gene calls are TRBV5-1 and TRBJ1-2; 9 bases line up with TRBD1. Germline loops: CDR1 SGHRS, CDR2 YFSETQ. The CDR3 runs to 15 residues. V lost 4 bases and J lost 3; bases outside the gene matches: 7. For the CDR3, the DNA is TGCGCCAGCAGCGTGACGCGACAGGGGGACTATGGCTACACCTTC. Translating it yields CASSVTRQGDYGYTF. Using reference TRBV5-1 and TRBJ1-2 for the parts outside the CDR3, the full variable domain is KAGVTQTPRYLIKTRGQQVTLSCSPISGHRSVSWYQQTPGQGLQFLFEYFSETQRNKGNFPGRFSGRQFSNSRSEMNVSTLELGDSALYLCASSVTRQGDYGYTFGSGTRLTVV.

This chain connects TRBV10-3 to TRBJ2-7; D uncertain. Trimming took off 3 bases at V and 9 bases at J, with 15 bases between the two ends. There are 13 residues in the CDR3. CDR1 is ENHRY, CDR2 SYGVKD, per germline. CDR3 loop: CAISDDGAIGQYV. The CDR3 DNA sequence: TGTGCCATCAGTGACGACGGAGCGATAGGGCAGTACGTC.

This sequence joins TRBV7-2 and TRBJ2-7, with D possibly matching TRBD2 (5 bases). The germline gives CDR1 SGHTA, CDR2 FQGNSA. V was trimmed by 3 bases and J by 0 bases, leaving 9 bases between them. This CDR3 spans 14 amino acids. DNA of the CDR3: TGTGCCAGCAGCTTCGACGGGGTCTCCTACGAGCAGTACTTC. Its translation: CASSFDGVSYEQYF.